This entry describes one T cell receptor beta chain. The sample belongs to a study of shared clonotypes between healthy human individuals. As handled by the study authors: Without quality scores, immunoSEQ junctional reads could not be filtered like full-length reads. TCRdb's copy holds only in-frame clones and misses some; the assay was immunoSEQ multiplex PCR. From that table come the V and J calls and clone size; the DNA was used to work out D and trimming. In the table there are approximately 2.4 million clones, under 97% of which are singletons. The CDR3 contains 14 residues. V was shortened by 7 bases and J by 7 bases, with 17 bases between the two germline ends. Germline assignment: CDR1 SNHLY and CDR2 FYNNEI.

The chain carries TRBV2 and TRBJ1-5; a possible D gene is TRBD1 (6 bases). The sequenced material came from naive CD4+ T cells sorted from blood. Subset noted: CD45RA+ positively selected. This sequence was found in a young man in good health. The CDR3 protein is CASISGTNGQPQHF. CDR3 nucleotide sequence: TGTGCCAGCATTTCTGGGACAAATGGCCAGCCCCAGCATTTT.